The source of this TCR beta chain is a study of shared clonotypes between healthy human individuals. In regard to this clone: The antigen is undetermined. This same CDR3 is encoded by further DNA sequences in the sample.

Naive CD8 cells were CD45RO-negative, positively selected for CCR7, excluding terminally differentiated effector memory CD45RA+ cells. Across several immunoSEQ plates, the genomic DNA of each subset was split evenly. Sequencing used immunoSEQ multiplex PCR; TCRdb keeps in-frame clones, though not all of them. The sample records about 2 million clones, approximately 94% being singletons. The CDR3 has 11 residues. Germline CDR1 and CDR2: GTSNPN and SVGIG (reference sequence). The V and J ends lost 2 bases and 3 bases respectively, with 5 bases between them. Study-level points and caveats: Generation probability values for non-shared clonotypes were lower than those for clonotypes shared by all four donors.

This chain connects TRBV30 to TRBJ2-7; D is unclear. Sequenced material: naive CD8+ T cells sorted from blood. This clonotype was obtained from a man younger than 35 in good health. The CDR3 DNA sequence: TGTGCCTGGAGTTTCAGCTACGAGCAGTACTTC. It translates to CAWSFSYEQYF.